Following are 26 T cell receptor beta chains from one sample sequenced in a study of CD8+CD57+ T cells in acquired aplastic anemia. TCR beta VDJ and CDR3 profiles were obtained from a genomic DNA template. MiXCR, applied by TCRdb to the reads, yields one record per CDR3 protein. This sample has about 190,000 distinct CDR3 sequences, with approximately 50% found just once. Source material: sorted CD4+, CD8+, or CD8+CD57+ T cells (not recorded which) from PBMCs. These receptors originate from a human donor in good health, serving as a control.

This clonotype appeared a few times. The chain employs TRBV7-8 and TRBJ2-7, with 9 positions matching TRBD1. There are 13 residues in the CDR3. From germline, CDR1 is SGHVS and CDR2 FQNEAQ. The J segment lost 3 bases and the V segment lost 3 bases, leaving 0 bases of the junction unmatched. CDR3: CASSLTGGYEQYF. DNA for the CDR3: TGTGCCAGCAGCTTGACAGGGGGCTACGAGCAGTACTTC.

The chain recombines TRBV5-1 with TRBJ2-7; D perhaps matches TRBD1 (6 bases). Matching the DNA end better, TRBJ2-5 makes the J call doubtful. The CDR3 length is 12 residues. The V gene's germline CDR1 is SGHRS and CDR2 YFSETQ. CDR3 sequence reads: CASFEGVETQYF. The CDR3 nucleotides read TGCGCCAGCTTCGAGGGGGTAGAGACCCAGTACTTC.

The gene calls are TRBV10-3 and TRBJ1-2, with 12 bases lining up with TRBD1. This CDR3 contains 15 residues. The V gene's germline CDR1 is ENHRY and CDR2 SYGVKD. Germline trimming cut 3 bases from V and 8 bases from J; bases unmatched to any gene: 7. The CDR3 DNA follows: TGTGCCATCAGTGAAAGGGACAGGGGGCTGGGGGGCTACACCTTC. It codes for CAISERDRGLGGYTF.

CDR3 nucleotides: TGTGCCAGCAGCTTAGGCTGGGACACTGAAGCTTTCTTT. Its protein is CASSLGWDTEAFF. The chain employs TRBV13 and TRBJ1-1; D not resolved. Germline assignment: CDR1 PRHDT and CDR2 FYEKMQ (reference sequence). V lost 0 bases, J lost 3 bases, and 5 bases lay in between. The CDR3 is 13 amino acids.

This clonotype was detected only a few times. The chain couples TRBV7-9 to TRBJ2-7; weak D call: TRBD2 (5 bases). Germline V gene lookup returns CDR1 SEHNR and CDR2 FQNEAQ (reference sequence). V was shortened by 5 bases and J by 2 bases, with 10 bases between the two germline ends. The CDR3 contains 13 residues. CDR3 nucleotide sequence: TGTGCCAGCAGCGGCTGGGGAGCCTACGAGCAGTACTTC. Translating it yields CASSGWGAYEQYF.

The table lists this clonotype with a few counts. Since a much larger clone is just one base distant, this may be a read error. This chain connects TRBV19 to TRBJ2-1, with a weak D call TRBD2 (5 bases). In germline, CDR1 is LNHDA, CDR2 SQIVND (reference sequence). Trimming took off 0 bases at V and 4 bases at J, with 13 bases between the two ends. This CDR3 contains 16 residues. CDR3 nucleotide sequence: TGTGCCAGTAGTATAGAGTCCTCCTGCGGGTACAATGAGCAGTTCTTC. It yields the protein CASSIESSCGYNEQFF.

This clonotype has ten or more counts. The rearrangement uses TRBV12-3 or TRBV12-4 and TRBJ1-4; D is possibly TRBD1 (5 bases). The CDR3 consists of 13 residues. V lost 3 bases and J lost 8, with 10 bases in between. Here the CDR3 reads CASSFGGGEKLFF. CDR3 in DNA: TGTGCCAGCAGTTTTGGGGGGGGGGAAAAACTGTTTTTT.

The chain has TRBV20-1 and TRBJ2-5, with D tentatively TRBD2 (6 bases). Germline-derived CDR1 and CDR2 are DFQATT and SNEGSKA (reference sequence). V was clipped by 3 bases and J by 0 bases, with 23 bases between them. The CDR3 runs 18 residues. Here the CDR3 reads CSASSPARGSRYQETQYF. Here the CDR3 DNA reads TGCAGTGCTAGTTCACCGGCGCGGGGCTCCCGGTACCAAGAGACCCAGTACTTC.

This chain joins TRBV20-1 and TRBJ2-7, with TRBD2 matching 8 bases. The CDR3 covers 15 residues. The junction had 7 bases not matched to a gene; V was cut back by 0 bases and J by 3 bases. The germline gives CDR1 DFQATT, CDR2 SNEGSKA (reference sequence). The CDR3, as DNA: TGCAGTGCTAGAGATGTATTAGCGGGGAACTACGAGCAGTACTTC. It yields the protein CSARDVLAGNYEQYF.

Only a few counts were recorded for this clonotype. The chain uses TRBV27 and TRBJ1-1, with a tentative D call TRBD1 (5 bases). The CDR3 is 17 residues long. Per the germline V gene, CDR1 is MNHEY and CDR2 is SMNVEV (reference sequence). Between the trimmed V and J ends, which lost 5 bases and 5 bases, there was a span of 24 bases. The CDR3 region is CASSPTPQGGRVTEAFF. DNA of the CDR3: TGTGCCAGCAGTCCCACCCCCCAGGGCGGCAGGGTGACTGAAGCTTTCTTT.

This clonotype has more than one count but fewer than ten. The chain links TRBV2 to TRBJ2-5; 15 positions agree with TRBD2. The J segment lost 5 bases and the V segment lost 4 bases, leaving 5 bases of the junction unmatched. Germline V lookup: CDR1 SNHLY, CDR2 FYNNEI. This CDR3 spans 16 amino acids. CDR3 region: CASSVRTSGGAETQYF. DNA for the CDR3: TGTGCCAGCAGTGTCCGGACTAGCGGGGGGGCTGAGACCCAGTACTTC.

The chain couples TRBV5-1 to TRBJ2-3; D unclear. V lost 0 bases, J lost 2 bases, and 13 bases lay in between. Germline V gives CDR1 SGHRS, CDR2 YFSETQ. CDR3 length equals 16 residues. Here the CDR3 DNA reads TGCGCCAGCAGCTTGGCCGGTGGGTTCGACACAGATACGCAGTATTTT. Protein: CASSLAGGFDTDTQYF.

This clonotype has more than one count but fewer than ten. One end of the junction is discordant with germline, which a read error may explain. This chain uses TRBV15 with TRBJ2-1; D gene unclear. Germline CDR1 LNHNV, CDR2 YYDKDF (reference sequence). The CDR3 runs 15 residues. CDR3 residues: CAASSQTGPYNEQFF. The CDR3 DNA reads TGTGCCGCCAGCAGCCAGACCGGTCCCTACAACGAGCAGTTCTTC.

The chain employs TRBV7-9 and TRBJ2-7; unclear D gene. CDR1 is SEHNR and CDR2 is FQNEAQ in the germline V gene (reference sequence). The CDR3 extends over 13 amino acids. Trimming cost V 0 bases and J 4 bases, with 7 bases left between them. CDR3 sequence (DNA): TGTGCCAGCAGCTTAGCGTTTAATTACGAGCAGTACTTC. As protein: CASSLAFNYEQYF.

There are many counts of this clonotype. The chain is built from TRBV7-9 and TRBJ1-2; D may be TRBD1 (5 bases). V lost 5 bases, J lost 6 bases, and 10 bases lay in between. There are 12 residues in the CDR3. Germline V CDR1 and CDR2: SEHNR, FQNEAQ (reference sequence). The CDR3 sequence is CASSPGGDGYTF. The CDR3 DNA reads as TGTGCCAGCAGCCCTGGGGGAGATGGCTACACCTTC.

V gene TRBV9 combines with J gene TRBJ2-6; D unresolved. Germline CDR1 SGDLS, CDR2 YYNGEE. Trimming stripped 0 bases from V and 4 bases from J, with 2 bases between. There are 13 residues in the CDR3. The CDR3 sequence is CASSVEGANVLTF. The CDR3 region has the DNA TGTGCCAGCAGCGTAGAGGGGGCCAACGTCCTGACTTTC.

This chain connects TRBV7-8 to TRBJ2-3, with TRBD1 matching over 7 bases. This CDR3 is 15 amino acids long. The V gene end was trimmed by 1 base and the J gene end by 11 bases; junction bases not matched to a gene: 12. The V gene's germline CDR1 is SGHVS and CDR2 FQNEAQ. This CDR3 is CASSLGRGIYNEQYF. As DNA, the CDR3 is TGTGCCAGCAGCTTAGGCAGGGGGATCTACAATGAGCAGTATTTT.

This clonotype was seen more than once but under ten times. The CDR3: CASSYSGGWRNTEAFF. The CDR3 nucleotides read TGTGCCAGCAGTTACTCAGGGGGGTGGAGGAACACTGAAGCTTTCTTT. The J gene is TRBJ1-1, the V gene TRBV6-2 or TRBV6-3, with a tentative D call TRBD1 (6 bases). Per the germline V gene, CDR1 is MNHEY and CDR2 is SVGEGT. CDR3 length equals 16 residues. Between the trimmed V and J ends, which lost 0 bases and 1 base, there was a span of 12 bases.

This clonotype showed up just a few times. The chain links TRBV20-1 to TRBJ2-5; TRBD2 matches 15 bases. The germline CDR1 and CDR2 sequences are DFQATT and SNEGSKA (reference sequence). Trimming took 5 bases from V and 2 from J; bases not matched to a gene: 3. This CDR3 is 15 amino acids long. The chain's CDR3 is CSARTSGGEQETQYF. The DNA of the CDR3 is TGCAGTGCTCGGACTAGCGGGGGGGAACAAGAGACCCAGTACTTC.

The chain employs TRBV20-1 and TRBJ2-1, with a possible D match to TRBD2 (7 bases). The ends were cut back, 2 bases at V and 9 bases at J, with 8 bases in the middle. The CDR3 extends over 11 amino acids. CDR1 and CDR2 from the germline V gene are DFQATT and SNEGSKA (reference sequence). The CDR3 is CSARRGGEQFF. DNA of the CDR3: TGCAGTGCTAGAAGGGGGGGTGAGCAGTTCTTC.

At least ten counts were recorded for this clonotype. The chain employs TRBV7-9 and TRBJ2-7; 8 nucleotides agree with TRBD1. Trimming cost V 2 bases and J 2 bases; bases outside gene matches: 8. CDR1 SEHNR and CDR2 FQNEAQ come from the germline V gene (reference sequence). This CDR3 spans 16 amino acids. The CDR3 DNA follows: TGTGCCAGCAGCTTACTACAGGGGGGAGGAACCTACGAGCAGTACTTC. This sequence encodes CASSLLQGGGTYEQYF.

This chain links TRBV7-2 with TRBJ2-5; maybe TRBD2 (6 bases). From germline, CDR1 is SGHTA and CDR2 FQGNSA. Trimming left V 0 bases short and J 9 bases short, with 8 bases between. CDR3 length: 12 amino acids. The CDR3 DNA reads TGTGCCAGCAGCTTAGCGAGGGAGGCCCAGTACTTC. This sequence encodes CASSLAREAQYF. Based on the CDR3 plus reference TRBV7-2 and TRBJ2-5, the full variable domain is GAGVSQSPSNKVTEKGKDVELRCDPISGHTALYWYRQSLGQGLEFLIYFQGNSAPDKSGLPSDRFSAERTGGSVSTLTIQRTQQEDSAVYLCASSLAREAQYFGPGTRLLVL.

This clonotype was seen many times. The gene calls are TRBV2 and TRBJ2-6; tentative D call: TRBD1 (5 bases). V dropped 6 bases and J dropped 0 bases, with 12 bases sitting between them. CDR3 length equals 16 residues. Germline-derived CDR1 and CDR2 are SNHLY and FYNNEI. Here the CDR3 DNA reads TGTGCCAGCAGCGCAGAACAGGTCTCTGGGGCCAACGTCCTGACTTTC. Protein product: CASSAEQVSGANVLTF. Looking up the rest from reference TRBV2 and TRBJ2-6 gives the full variable domain: EPEVTQTPSHQVTQMGQEVILRCVPISNHLYFYWYRQILGQKVEFLVSFYNNEISEKSEIFDDQFSVERPDGSNFTLKIRSTKLEDSAMYFCASSAEQVSGANVLTFGAGSRLTVL.

This CDR3 reads CSAFPGQAYEQYF. The DNA of the CDR3 is TGCAGTGCTTTTCCCGGACAGGCCTACGAGCAGTACTTC. The chain links TRBV20-1 to TRBJ2-7, with TRBD1 matching 7 bases. CDR1 DFQATT and CDR2 SNEGSKA come from the germline V gene (reference sequence). This CDR3 spans 13 amino acids. The J segment lost 2 bases and the V segment lost 5 bases, leaving 6 bases of the junction unmatched.

V is TRBV5-1 and J is TRBJ1-2; D unclear. The V and J ends lost 0 bases and 4 bases respectively, with 13 bases between them. CDR3 size: 15 residues. Germline V gene lookup returns CDR1 SGHRS and CDR2 YFSETQ. This CDR3 reads CASSLGTIESYGYTF. In DNA form, the CDR3 reads TGCGCCAGCAGCTTGGGAACTATCGAAAGCTATGGCTACACCTTC.

The chain has TRBV2 and TRBJ2-7; D could derive from TRBD1 or TRBD2 (5 bases each). The ends were cut back, 6 bases at V and 3 bases at J, with 12 bases in the middle. The V gene's germline CDR1 is SNHLY and CDR2 FYNNEI. The CDR3 covers 13 residues. The chain's CDR3 is CASSHGANYEQYF. The CDR3 region has the DNA TGTGCCAGCAGCCACGGGGCAAACTACGAGCAGTACTTC.